Here is one T cell receptor beta chain with its context. No antigen is known for it. This sample is part of a study of vaccination effects on CD4 cells after COVID-19. This CDR3 has 14 amino acids. CDR1 and CDR2 from the germline V gene are SGHRS and YFSETQ. V lost 4 bases to trimming and J lost 6 bases, with 15 bases between them. Expansion of antigen-specific CD4+ T cells with viral peptide pools was carried out by the ViraFEST assay before sequencing. Culture lasted about ten days before CD4+ T cell isolation. Vaccinees lacked prior SARS-CoV-2 infection and tested negative for nucleocapsid antibodies. Wells containing roughly 1.8 million PBMC each were cultured with around 9.1 IU/ml IL-2 and 7.5 to 10 ug/ml peptides. Cultures had half their medium replaced with IL-2 medium on days 3 and 7. Points from the study as a whole: Healthy vaccinees' vaccine-induced clones included only 1 of 255 cross-reacting with common cold coronaviruses.

Only in-frame clones appear in the TCRdb table, and some are missing; sequencing was by immunoSEQ multiplex PCR. The table has around 45,000 clones, around three quarters seen once. The sample in question was CD4+ T cells from PBMCs cultured with SARS-CoV-2 spike peptides, obtained before COVID-19 vaccination. The TCR sequence derives from a human donor who received a COVID-19 vaccine. This chain uses TRBV5-1 with TRBJ2-3; no firm D call. As DNA, the CDR3 is TGCGCCAGCAGCGAGAACCCAGGATCGGATACGCAGTATTTT. This gives the protein CASSENPGSDTQYF.